There are a few counts of the clone carrying this TCR beta chain. Its antigen is as yet unknown. The data derive from a study of cytomegalovirus exposure and HLA in healthy donors. General study results and limits: Reports credit the classifier with highly specific, highly sensitive diagnosis of cytomegalovirus status. In a later analysis, TCR beta V- and J-gene trimming was associated with a missense DCLRE1C variant.

A multiplex PCR was run with 60 Vbeta primers and 13 Jbeta primers. Here immunoSEQ multiplex PCR was the method, and the copy in TCRdb shows in-frame clones only, minus some. The sample carries around 100,000 clones, 65% to 75% recorded once. The J segment lost 10 bases and the V segment lost 1 base, leaving 8 bases of the junction unmatched. There are 16 residues in the CDR3. In germline, CDR1 is SGHTA, CDR2 FQGNSA. The source of this sequence is a man younger than 40 in good health and CMV-seropositive. Input material: PBMCs. The chain recombines TRBV7-2 with TRBJ2-1; 12 nucleotides agree with TRBD2. The CDR3 loop is CASSLVGLAGGGEQFF. DNA of the CDR3: TGTGCCAGCAGCTTAGTCGGTCTAGCGGGGGGGGGCGAGCAGTTCTTC.